This T cell receptor (beta chain) was identified in a study of T cells in narcolepsy. As for the study in general: Enrolled donors included narcolepsy type 1 or type 2 patients and healthy controls. Points from the study as a whole: In some patient and control memory CD4+ samples, autoreactive clones were absent. Reportedly, autoreactive clonotypes were serially detected in patients' blood but not controls'. Autoreactive HCRT-specific and TRIB2-specific clonotypes were marked in same-patient CSF-versus-blood CD4+ comparisons.

Germline V gene data show CDR1 as SGHRS and CDR2 as YFSETQ. The V and J ends lost 2 bases and 1 base, in that order; junction bases with no gene match: 2. The CDR3 is made up of 16 amino acids. TCRdb keeps only in-frame clones here, not all; method: immunoSEQ multiplex PCR. The sample contains approximately 25,000 clones, around 63% of which appear only once. Remarks on this clone: Antigen specificity is unknown.

Sequencing input: memory (CD45RA-) CD4+ T cells from blood. This clonotype was obtained from a human donor in good health. The chain links TRBV5-1 to TRBJ2-5, with 13 bases matching TRBD2. The CDR3 DNA follows: TGCGCCAGCAGCTTAACTAGCGGGGGGGCCCAAGAGACCCAGTACTTC. It is translated as CASSLTSGGAQETQYF.